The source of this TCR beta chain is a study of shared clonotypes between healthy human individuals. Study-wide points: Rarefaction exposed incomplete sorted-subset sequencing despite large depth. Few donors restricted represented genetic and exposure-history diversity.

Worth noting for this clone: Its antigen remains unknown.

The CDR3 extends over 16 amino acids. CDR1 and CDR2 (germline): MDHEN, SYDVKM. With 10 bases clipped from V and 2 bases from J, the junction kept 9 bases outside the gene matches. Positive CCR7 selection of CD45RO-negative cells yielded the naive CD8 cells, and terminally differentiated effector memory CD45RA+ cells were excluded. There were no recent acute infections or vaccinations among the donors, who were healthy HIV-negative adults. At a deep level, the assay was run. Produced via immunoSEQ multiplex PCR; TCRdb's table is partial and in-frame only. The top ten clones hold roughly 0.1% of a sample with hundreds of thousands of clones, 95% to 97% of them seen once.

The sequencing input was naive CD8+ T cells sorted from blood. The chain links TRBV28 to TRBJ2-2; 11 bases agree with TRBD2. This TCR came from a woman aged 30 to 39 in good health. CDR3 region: CATSTSGITNTGELFF. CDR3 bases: TGTGCCACTTCGACTAGCGGGATTACAAACACCGGGGAGCTGTTTTTT. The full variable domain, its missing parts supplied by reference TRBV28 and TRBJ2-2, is DVKVTQSSRYLVKRTGEKVFLECVQDMDHENMFWYRQDPGLGLRLIYFSYDVKMKEKGDIPEGYSVSREKKERFSLILESASTNQTSMYLCATSTSGITNTGELFFGEGSRLTVL.